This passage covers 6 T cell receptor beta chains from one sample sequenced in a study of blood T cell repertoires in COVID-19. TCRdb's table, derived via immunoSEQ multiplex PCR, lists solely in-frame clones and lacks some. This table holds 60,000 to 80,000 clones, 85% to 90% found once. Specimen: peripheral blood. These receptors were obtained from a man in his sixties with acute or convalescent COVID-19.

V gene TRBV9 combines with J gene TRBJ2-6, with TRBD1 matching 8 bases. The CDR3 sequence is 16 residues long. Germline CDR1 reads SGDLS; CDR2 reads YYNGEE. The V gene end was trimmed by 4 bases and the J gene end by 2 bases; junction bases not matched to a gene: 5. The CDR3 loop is CASSLGQGPGANVLTF. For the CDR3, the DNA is TGTGCCAGCAGCTTAGGACAGGGACCTGGGGCCAACGTCCTGACTTTC.

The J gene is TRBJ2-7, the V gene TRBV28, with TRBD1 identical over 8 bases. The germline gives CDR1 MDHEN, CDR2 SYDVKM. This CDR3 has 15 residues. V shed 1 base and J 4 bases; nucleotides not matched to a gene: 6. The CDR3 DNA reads TGTGCCAGCAGTTTATCAGACAGGGGAAAGTACGAGCAGTACTTC. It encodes CASSLSDRGKYEQYF.

CDR3 nucleotide sequence: TGTGCCAGCAGTTTATCTGACGGGGGCAATGAGCAGTTCTTC. Translating it yields CASSLSDGGNEQFF. The chain combines TRBV28 with TRBJ2-1; tentatively, D is TRBD2 (6 bases). Trimming took off 1 base at V and 6 bases at J, with 10 bases between the two ends. This CDR3 comprises 14 residues. Per the germline V gene, CDR1 is MDHEN and CDR2 is SYDVKM.

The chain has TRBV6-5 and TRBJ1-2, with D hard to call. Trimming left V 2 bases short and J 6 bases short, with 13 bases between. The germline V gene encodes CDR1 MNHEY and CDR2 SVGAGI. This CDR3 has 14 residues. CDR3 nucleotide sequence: TGTGCCAGCAGTTACACCGGGAGGAGACATGGCTACACCTTC. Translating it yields CASSYTGRRHGYTF.

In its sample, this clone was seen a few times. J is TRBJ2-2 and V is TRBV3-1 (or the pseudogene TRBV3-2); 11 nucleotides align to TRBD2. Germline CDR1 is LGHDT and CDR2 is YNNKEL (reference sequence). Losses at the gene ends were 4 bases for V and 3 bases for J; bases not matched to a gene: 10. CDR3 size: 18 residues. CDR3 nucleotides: TGTGCCAGCAGCCCCGAGCCTCTAGCGGGGGGATACACCGGGGAGCTGTTTTTT. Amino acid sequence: CASSPEPLAGGYTGELFF.

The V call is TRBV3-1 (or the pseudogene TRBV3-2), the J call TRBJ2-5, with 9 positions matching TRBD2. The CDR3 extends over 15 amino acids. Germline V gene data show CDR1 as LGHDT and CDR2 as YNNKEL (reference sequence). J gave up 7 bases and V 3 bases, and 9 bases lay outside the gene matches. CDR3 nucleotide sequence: TGTGCCAGCAGCCAGGACACTAGCGGGCGAGGGACCCAGTACTTC. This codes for CASSQDTSGRGTQYF.